This T cell receptor beta chain stems from a study of blood T cells in healthy people across ages. A second PCR, run for about 6 to 11 cycles, used a sample-barcoded 5' primer plus a J-beta primer mix. MiXCR, run by TCRdb on the 5' RACE reads, gives a single entry per CDR3 protein. The sample has 750,000 to 1,000,000 distinct CDR3 sequences, about 28% seen once. Concerning this clonotype: Its matching antigen is unknown.

Study results and caveats: Naive T cell percentage and TCR beta diversity correlated strongly. Any conclusive comparison of naive versus antigen-experienced cells was prevented by using unsorted PBMCs.

Donation came from healthy Caucasian individuals in Russia who were aged roughly 6 to 95. Trimming at V came to 4 bases and at J to 0 bases, leaving 14 bases not matched to a gene. The CDR3 extends over 19 amino acids. Germline CDR1 reads SGHNT; CDR2 reads YYREEE (reference sequence). The same sample was also studied in work on T cells of mothers and their children. That source adds: Three healthy Caucasian mothers served as donors, and their six children did as well.

The receptor comes from a middle-aged woman in good health. Sequencing was performed on blood. The chain joins TRBV5-4 to TRBJ2-7; 12 nucleotides align to TRBD2. The CDR3 spells CASSPHKLAGGRTSYEQYF. The CDR3 region has the DNA TGTGCCAGCAGCCCGCATAAGCTAGCGGGGGGGCGGACCTCCTACGAGCAGTACTTC.